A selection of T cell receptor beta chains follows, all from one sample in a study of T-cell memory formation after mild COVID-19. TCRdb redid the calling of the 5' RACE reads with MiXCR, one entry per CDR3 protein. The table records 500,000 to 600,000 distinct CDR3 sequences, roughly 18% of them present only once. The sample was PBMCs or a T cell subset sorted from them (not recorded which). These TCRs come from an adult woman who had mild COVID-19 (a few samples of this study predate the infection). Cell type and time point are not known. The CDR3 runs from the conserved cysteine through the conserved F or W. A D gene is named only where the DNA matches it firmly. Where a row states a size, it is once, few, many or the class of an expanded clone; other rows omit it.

cdr3_aa: CASSVERDSYEQYF
cdr3_nt: TGTGCCAGCAGCGTAGAGAGGGATTCCTACGAGCAGTACTTC
d_call: -
v_call: TRBV9
j_call: TRBJ2-7
clone_size: -

cdr3_aa: CASSQERVGYNEQFF
cdr3_nt: TGTGCCAGCAGCCAAGAACGGGTGGGCTACAATGAGCAGTTCTTC
d_call: -
v_call: TRBV4-2
j_call: TRBJ2-1
clone_size: few

cdr3_aa: CASRGAGGEETQYF
cdr3_nt: TGTGCCAGCAGAGGAGCGGGGGGAGAAGAGACCCAGTACTTC
d_call: TRBD2
v_call: TRBV27
j_call: TRBJ2-5
clone_size: few

cdr3_aa: CASSSSNTDTQYF
cdr3_nt: TGCGCCAGCAGCTCGTCAAACACAGATACGCAGTATTTT
d_call: -
v_call: TRBV5-1
j_call: TRBJ2-3
clone_size: few

cdr3_aa: CASSPRLATSGDTQYF
cdr3_nt: TGTGCCAGCAGCCCTCGACTAGCGACCAGTGGGGATACGCAGTATTTT
d_call: TRBD2
v_call: TRBV12-3/TRBV12-4
j_call: TRBJ2-3
clone_size: -

cdr3_aa: CSARDLPSSYEQYF
cdr3_nt: TGCAGTGCTAGAGATCTACCTTCCTCCTACGAGCAGTACTTC
d_call: -
v_call: TRBV20-1
j_call: TRBJ2-7
clone_size: few

cdr3_aa: CASSWGQGFTEAFF
cdr3_nt: TGCGCCAGCAGCTGGGGACAGGGCTTCACTGAAGCTTTCTTT
d_call: TRBD1
v_call: TRBV5-1
j_call: TRBJ1-1
clone_size: -

cdr3_aa: CASGTQGSQVETQYF
cdr3_nt: TGTGCCAGCGGAACACAGGGGTCGCAAGTGGAGACCCAGTACTTC
d_call: TRBD1
v_call: TRBV25-1
j_call: TRBJ2-5
clone_size: -

cdr3_aa: CASSLGPLASYGYTF
cdr3_nt: TGCGCCAGCAGCTTGGGTCCGTTAGCTAGCTATGGCTACACCTTC
d_call: -
v_call: TRBV5-1
j_call: TRBJ1-2
clone_size: -

cdr3_aa: CASSSTGISSYEQYF
cdr3_nt: TGTGCCAGCAGCTCGACAGGGATTAGCTCCTACGAGCAGTACTTC
d_call: TRBD1
v_call: TRBV11-2
j_call: TRBJ2-7
clone_size: once

cdr3_aa: CASSERTAPTEAFF
cdr3_nt: TGTGCCAGCAGTGAGCGGACAGCACCCACTGAAGCTTTCTTT
d_call: -
v_call: TRBV6-1
j_call: TRBJ1-1
clone_size: -

cdr3_aa: CASTNRGGSTNNEQFF
cdr3_nt: TGTGCCAGCACTAACCGAGGGGGCTCGACCAACAATGAGCAGTTCTTC
d_call: TRBD1
v_call: TRBV6-5
j_call: TRBJ2-1
clone_size: few

cdr3_aa: CSVVQGGTEAFF
cdr3_nt: TGCAGTGTTGTGCAGGGGGGCACTGAAGCTTTCTTT
d_call: TRBD1
v_call: TRBV20-1
j_call: TRBJ1-1
clone_size: few

cdr3_aa: CASSEGMTGGYGYTF
cdr3_nt: TGTGCCAGCAGTGAAGGGATGACAGGGGGCTATGGCTACACCTTC
d_call: TRBD1
v_call: TRBV25-1
j_call: TRBJ1-2
clone_size: many

cdr3_aa: CASSSRLANSYEQYF
cdr3_nt: TGTGCCAGCAGTTCCAGACTAGCGAACTCCTACGAGCAGTACTTC
d_call: TRBD2
v_call: TRBV28
j_call: TRBJ2-7
clone_size: few

cdr3_aa: CASSERGRNTEAFF
cdr3_nt: TGTGCCAGCAGTGAGCGGGGCCGGAACACTGAAGCTTTCTTT
d_call: -
v_call: TRBV2
j_call: TRBJ1-1
clone_size: -

cdr3_aa: CASSIGTPRPETQYF
cdr3_nt: TGTGCCAGCAGCATAGGGACCCCCCGGCCAGAGACCCAGTACTTC
d_call: -
v_call: TRBV13
j_call: TRBJ2-5
clone_size: -

cdr3_aa: CASSSRQGVQNEQFF
cdr3_nt: TGTGCCAGCAGCTCGCGACAGGGCGTGCAAAATGAGCAGTTCTTC
d_call: TRBD1
v_call: TRBV6-6
j_call: TRBJ2-1
clone_size: -

cdr3_aa: CASKGSTNTGELFF
cdr3_nt: TGCGCCAGCAAAGGGAGTACGAACACCGGGGAGCTGTTTTTT
d_call: -
v_call: TRBV5-1
j_call: TRBJ2-2
clone_size: few

cdr3_aa: CASSLEVRAYEQYF
cdr3_nt: TGCGCCAGCAGCTTGGAGGTCCGCGCCTACGAGCAGTACTTC
d_call: -
v_call: TRBV5-1
j_call: TRBJ2-7
clone_size: few